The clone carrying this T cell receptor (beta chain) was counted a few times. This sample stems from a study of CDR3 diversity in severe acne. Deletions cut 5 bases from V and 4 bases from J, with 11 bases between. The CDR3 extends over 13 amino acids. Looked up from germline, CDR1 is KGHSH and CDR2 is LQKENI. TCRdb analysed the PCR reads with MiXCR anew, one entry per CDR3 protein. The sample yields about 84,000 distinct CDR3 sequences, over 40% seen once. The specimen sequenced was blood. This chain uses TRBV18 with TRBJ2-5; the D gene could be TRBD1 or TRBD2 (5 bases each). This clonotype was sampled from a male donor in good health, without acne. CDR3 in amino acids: CASSTGDLETQYF. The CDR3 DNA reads TGTGCCAGCTCAACCGGGGACCTAGAGACCCAGTACTTC.